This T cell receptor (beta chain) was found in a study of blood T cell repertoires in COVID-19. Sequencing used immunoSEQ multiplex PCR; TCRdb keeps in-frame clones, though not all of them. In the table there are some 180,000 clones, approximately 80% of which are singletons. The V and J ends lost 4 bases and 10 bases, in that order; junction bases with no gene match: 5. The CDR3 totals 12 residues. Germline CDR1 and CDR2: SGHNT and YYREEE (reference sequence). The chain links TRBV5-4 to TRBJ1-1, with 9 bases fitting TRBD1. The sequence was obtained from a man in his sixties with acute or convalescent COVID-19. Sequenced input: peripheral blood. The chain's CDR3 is CASSPGQGIAFF. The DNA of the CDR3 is TGTGCCAGCAGCCCAGGACAGGGGATAGCTTTCTTT.